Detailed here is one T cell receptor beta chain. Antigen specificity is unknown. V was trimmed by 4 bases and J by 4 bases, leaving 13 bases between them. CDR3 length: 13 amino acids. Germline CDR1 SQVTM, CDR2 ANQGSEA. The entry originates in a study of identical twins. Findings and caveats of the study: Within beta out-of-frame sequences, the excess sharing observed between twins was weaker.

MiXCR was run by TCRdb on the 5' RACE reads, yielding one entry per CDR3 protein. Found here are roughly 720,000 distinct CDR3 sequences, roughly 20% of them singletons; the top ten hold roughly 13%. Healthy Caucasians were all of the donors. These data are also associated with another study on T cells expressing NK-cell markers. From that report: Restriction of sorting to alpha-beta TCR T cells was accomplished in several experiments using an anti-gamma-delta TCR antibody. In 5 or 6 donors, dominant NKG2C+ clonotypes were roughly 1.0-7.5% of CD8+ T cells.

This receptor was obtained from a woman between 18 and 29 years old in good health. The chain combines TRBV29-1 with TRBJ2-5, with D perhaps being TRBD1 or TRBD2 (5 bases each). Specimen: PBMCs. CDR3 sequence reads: CSVGGSSGETQYF. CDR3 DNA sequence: TGCAGCGTTGGGGGGAGCAGTGGAGAGACCCAGTACTTC.